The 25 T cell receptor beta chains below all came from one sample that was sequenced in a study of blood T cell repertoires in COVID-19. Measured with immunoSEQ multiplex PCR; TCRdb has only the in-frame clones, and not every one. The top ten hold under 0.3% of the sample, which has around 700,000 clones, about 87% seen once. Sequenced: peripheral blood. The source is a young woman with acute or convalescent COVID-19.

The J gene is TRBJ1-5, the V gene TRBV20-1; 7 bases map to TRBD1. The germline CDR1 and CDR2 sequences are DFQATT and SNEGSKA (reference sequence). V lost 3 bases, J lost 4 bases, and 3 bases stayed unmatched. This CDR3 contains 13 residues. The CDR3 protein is CSASTQGNQPQHF. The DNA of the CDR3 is TGCAGTGCTAGTACACAGGGGAATCAGCCCCAGCATTTT.

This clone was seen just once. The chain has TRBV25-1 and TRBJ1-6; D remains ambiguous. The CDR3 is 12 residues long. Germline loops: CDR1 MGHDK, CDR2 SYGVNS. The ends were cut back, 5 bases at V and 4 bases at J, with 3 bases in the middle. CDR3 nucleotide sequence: TGTGCCAGCAGTCTTTATAATTCACCCCTCCACTTT. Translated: CASSLYNSPLHF.

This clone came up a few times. The CDR3 region is CASSYRGLGEKLFF. The CDR3 nucleotides are TGTGCCAGCAGTTACAGGGGGCTAGGAGAAAAACTGTTTTTT. The rearrangement uses TRBV2 and TRBJ1-4, with 9 bases aligning to TRBD1. Unmatched junction bases numbered 6, after V lost 5 bases and J lost 8 bases. The CDR3 extends over 14 amino acids. CDR1 is SNHLY and CDR2 is FYNNEI in the germline V gene.

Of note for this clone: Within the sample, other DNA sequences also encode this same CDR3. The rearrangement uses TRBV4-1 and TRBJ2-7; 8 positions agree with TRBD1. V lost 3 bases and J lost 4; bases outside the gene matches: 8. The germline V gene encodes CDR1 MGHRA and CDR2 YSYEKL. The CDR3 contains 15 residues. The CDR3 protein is CASSHPGQGDYEQYF. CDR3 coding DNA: TGCGCCAGCAGCCACCCTGGACAGGGCGATTACGAGCAGTACTTC.

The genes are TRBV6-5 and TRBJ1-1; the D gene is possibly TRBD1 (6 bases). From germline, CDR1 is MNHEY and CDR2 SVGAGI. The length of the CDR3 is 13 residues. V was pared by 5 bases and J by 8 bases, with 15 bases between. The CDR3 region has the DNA TGTGCCAGCAGTAATACCGGGACAACCGAAGCTTTCTTT. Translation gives CASSNTGTTEAFF.

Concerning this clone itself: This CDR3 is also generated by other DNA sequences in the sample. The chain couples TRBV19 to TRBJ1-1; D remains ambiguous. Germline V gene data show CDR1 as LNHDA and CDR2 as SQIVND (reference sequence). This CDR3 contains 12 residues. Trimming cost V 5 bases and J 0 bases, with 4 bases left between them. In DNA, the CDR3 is TGTGCCAGTAGTCCCTTGAACACTGAAGCTTTCTTT. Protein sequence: CASSPLNTEAFF. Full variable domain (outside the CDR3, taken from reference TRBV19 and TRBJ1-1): DGGITQSPKYLFRKEGQNVTLSCEQNLNHDAMYWYRQDPGQGLRLIYYSQIVNDFQKGDIAEGYSVSREKKESFPLTVTSAQKNPTAFYLCASSPLNTEAFFGQGTRLTVV.

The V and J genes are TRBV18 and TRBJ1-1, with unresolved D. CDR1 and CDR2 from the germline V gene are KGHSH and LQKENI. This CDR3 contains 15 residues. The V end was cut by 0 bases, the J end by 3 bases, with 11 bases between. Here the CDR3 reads CASSPPLPRHTEAFF. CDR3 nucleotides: TGTGCCAGCTCACCACCCCTCCCCAGGCACACTGAAGCTTTCTTT.

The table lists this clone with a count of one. The CDR3 protein is CASSLSRAGTGDDEQFF. The DNA of the CDR3 is TGTGCCAGCTCACTATCTAGGGCAGGGACAGGAGATGATGAGCAGTTCTTC. This chain links TRBV18 with TRBJ2-1, with TRBD1 matching 8 bases. The CDR3 consists of 17 residues. CDR1 and CDR2 from the germline V gene are KGHSH and LQKENI. Trimming at V came to 4 bases and at J to 8 bases, leaving 16 bases not matched to a gene.

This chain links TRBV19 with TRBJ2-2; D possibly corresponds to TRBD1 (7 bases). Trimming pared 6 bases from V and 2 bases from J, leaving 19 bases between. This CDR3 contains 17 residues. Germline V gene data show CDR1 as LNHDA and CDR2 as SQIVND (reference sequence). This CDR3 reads CASRMESQGGNTGELFF. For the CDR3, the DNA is TGTGCCAGTAGAATGGAATCTCAGGGGGGAAACACCGGGGAGCTGTTTTTT.

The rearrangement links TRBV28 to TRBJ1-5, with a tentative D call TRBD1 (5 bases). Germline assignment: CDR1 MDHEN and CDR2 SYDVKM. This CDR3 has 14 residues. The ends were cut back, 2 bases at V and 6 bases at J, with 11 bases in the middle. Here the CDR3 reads CASSLAGELQPQHF. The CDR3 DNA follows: TGTGCCAGCAGTTTAGCGGGGGAGCTTCAGCCCCAGCATTTT.

The CDR3 protein is CSGESGNTIYF. The CDR3 bases are TGCAGTGGCGAGTCTGGAAACACCATATATTTT. The V call is TRBV20-1, the J call TRBJ1-3; D is unclear. Germline lookup yields CDR1 DFQATT and CDR2 SNEGSKA (reference sequence). V gave up 7 bases and J gave up 1 base, with 5 bases separating them. This CDR3 has 11 amino acids.

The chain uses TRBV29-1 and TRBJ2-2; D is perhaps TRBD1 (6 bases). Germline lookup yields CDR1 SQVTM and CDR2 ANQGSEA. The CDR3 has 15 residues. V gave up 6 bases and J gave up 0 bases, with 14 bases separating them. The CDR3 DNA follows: TGCAGCGTCGATCCGGGACATTCGAACACCGGGGAGCTGTTTTTT. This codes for CSVDPGHSNTGELFF.

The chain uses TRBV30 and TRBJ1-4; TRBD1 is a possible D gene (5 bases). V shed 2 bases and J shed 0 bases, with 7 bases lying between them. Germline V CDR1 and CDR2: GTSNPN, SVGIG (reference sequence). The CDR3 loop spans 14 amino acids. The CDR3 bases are TGTGCCTGGAGTCCAGGGCCAACTAATGAAAAACTGTTTTTT. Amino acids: CAWSPGPTNEKLFF.

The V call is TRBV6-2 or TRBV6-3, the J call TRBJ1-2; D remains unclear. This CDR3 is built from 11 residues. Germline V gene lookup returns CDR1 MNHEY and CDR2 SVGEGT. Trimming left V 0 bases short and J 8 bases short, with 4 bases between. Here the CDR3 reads CASSYSVGYTF. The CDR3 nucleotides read TGTGCCAGCAGTTACTCCGTGGGCTACACCTTC.

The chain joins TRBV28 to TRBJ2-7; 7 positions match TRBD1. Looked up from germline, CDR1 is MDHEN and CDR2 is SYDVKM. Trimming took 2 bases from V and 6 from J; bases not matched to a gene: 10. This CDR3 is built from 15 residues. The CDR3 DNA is TGTGCCAGCAGTTTAGGGGGACAGCCAAGGATCGAGCAGTACTTC. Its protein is CASSLGGQPRIEQYF.

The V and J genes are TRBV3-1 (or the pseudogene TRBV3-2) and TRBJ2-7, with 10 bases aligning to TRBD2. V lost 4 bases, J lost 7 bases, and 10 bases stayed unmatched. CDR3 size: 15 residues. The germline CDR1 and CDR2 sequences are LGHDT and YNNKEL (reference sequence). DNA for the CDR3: TGTGCCAGCAGCCCGGATCTAGCGGGGGCCTGGGAGCAGTACTTC. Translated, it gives CASSPDLAGAWEQYF.

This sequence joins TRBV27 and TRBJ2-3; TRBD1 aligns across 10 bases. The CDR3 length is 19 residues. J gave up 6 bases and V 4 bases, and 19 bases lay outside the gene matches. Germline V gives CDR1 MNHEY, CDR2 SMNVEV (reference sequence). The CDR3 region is CASSSYLPRQGAITDTQYF. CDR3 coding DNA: TGTGCCAGCAGTTCCTACCTCCCTCGACAGGGGGCAATTACGGATACGCAGTATTTT.

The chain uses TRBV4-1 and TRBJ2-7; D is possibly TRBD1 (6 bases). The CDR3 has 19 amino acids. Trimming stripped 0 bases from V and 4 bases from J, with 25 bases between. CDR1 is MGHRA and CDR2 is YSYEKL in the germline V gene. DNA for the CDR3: TGCGCCAGCAGCCAAGATCCGAGACAGGCCCCGACGGAGAGGTACGAGCAGTACTTC. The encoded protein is CASSQDPRQAPTERYEQYF.

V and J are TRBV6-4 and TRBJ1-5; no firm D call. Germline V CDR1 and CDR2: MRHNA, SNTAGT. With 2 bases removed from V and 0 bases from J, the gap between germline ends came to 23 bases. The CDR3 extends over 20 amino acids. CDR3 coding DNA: TGTGCCAGCAGTGACCCCCCGGAGGGAGGATTAGGGAATAGCAATCAGCCCCAGCATTTT. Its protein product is CASSDPPEGGLGNSNQPQHF.

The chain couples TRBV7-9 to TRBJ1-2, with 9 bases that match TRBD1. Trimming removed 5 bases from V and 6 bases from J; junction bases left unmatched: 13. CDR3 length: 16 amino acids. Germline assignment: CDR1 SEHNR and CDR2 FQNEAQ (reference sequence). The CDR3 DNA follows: TGTGCCAGCAGCCAACTCCGAGGACAGGGGAGTGATGGCTACACCTTC. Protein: CASSQLRGQGSDGYTF.

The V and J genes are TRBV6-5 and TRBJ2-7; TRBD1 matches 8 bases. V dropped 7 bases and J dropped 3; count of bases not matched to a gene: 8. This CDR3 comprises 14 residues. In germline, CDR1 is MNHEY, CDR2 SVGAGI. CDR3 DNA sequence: TGTGCCAGCACCCGACAGGGGTTAAGCTACGAGCAGTACTTC. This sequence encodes CASTRQGLSYEQYF.

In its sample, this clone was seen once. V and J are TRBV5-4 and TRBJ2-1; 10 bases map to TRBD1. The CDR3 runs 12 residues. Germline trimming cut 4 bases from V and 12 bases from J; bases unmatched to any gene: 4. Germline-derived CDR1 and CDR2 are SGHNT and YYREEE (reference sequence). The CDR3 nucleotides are TGTGCCAGCAGCAGGGACAGGGGTTGGCAGTTCTTC. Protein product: CASSRDRGWQFF. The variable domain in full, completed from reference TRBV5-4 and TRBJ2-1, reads ETGVTQSPTHLIKTRGQQVTLRCSSQSGHNTVSWYQQALGQGPQFIFQYYREEENGRGNFPPRFSGLQFPNYSSELNVNALELDDSALYLCASSRDRGWQFFGPGTRLTVL.

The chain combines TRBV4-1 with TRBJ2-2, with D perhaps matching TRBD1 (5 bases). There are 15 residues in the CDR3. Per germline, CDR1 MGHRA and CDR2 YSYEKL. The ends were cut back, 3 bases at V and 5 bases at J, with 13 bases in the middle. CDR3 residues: CASSHSGQRTGELFF. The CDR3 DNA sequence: TGCGCCAGCAGCCATTCCGGACAACGGACCGGGGAGCTGTTTTTT.

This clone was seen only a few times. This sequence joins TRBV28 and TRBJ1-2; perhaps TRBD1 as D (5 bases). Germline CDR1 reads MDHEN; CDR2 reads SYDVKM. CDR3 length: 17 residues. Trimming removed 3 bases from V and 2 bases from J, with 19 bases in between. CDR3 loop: CASSFPVSRQGNYGYTF. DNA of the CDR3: TGTGCCAGCAGTTTCCCTGTCTCCCGCCAGGGAAACTATGGCTACACCTTC.

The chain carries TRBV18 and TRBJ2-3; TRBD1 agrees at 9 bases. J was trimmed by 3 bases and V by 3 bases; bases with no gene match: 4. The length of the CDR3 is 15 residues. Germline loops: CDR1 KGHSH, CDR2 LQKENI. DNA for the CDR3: TGTGCCAGCTCACCGCTACAGGGGGCAACAGATACGCAGTATTTT. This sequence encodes CASSPLQGATDTQYF.